The sample holds many counts of the clone carrying this TCR beta chain. The data derive from a study of CD8 T cells in ankylosing spondylitis. The CDR3 is 14 residues long. The germline V gene encodes CDR1 DFQATT and CDR2 SNEGSKA (reference sequence). Losses at the gene ends were 5 bases for V and 3 bases for J; bases not matched to a gene: 6. Each CDR3 protein is one row after TCRdb ran MiXCR on the 5' RACE reads. Here the sample spans 200,000 to 300,000 distinct CDR3 sequences, less than 9.5% being singletons. The clonotype was recovered from a female donor with ankylosing spondylitis or in good health (not recorded which). Sequenced: blood, either unsorted or a sorted T cell fraction (not recorded which). The rearrangement joins TRBV20-1 to TRBJ2-4; 8 positions match TRBD1. The CDR3 reads CSALRTGFKNIQYF. In DNA, the CDR3 is TGCAGTGCTCTAAGGACAGGGTTCAAAAACATTCAGTACTTC.